This T cell receptor (beta chain) was captured in a study of CD8+CD57+ T cells in acquired aplastic anemia. In the study overall: Sorted CD4+ and CD8+ cells yielded 2.5 to 3.5 ug of DNA on average.

Many counts were recorded for this clonotype. No antigen is known for it. Study conclusions and caveats: Researchers report that approximately 28 CD8+ CDR3 sequences appeared in both patients and controls.

The CDR3 has 13 amino acids. Germline CDR1 SEHNR, CDR2 FQNEAQ (reference sequence). Trimming removed 5 bases from V and 2 bases from J, with 9 bases in between. CDR3 and TCR beta VDJ profiling relied on genomic DNA as the template. One entry per CDR3 protein results from TCRdb running MiXCR on the reads. The repertoire holds over 150,000 distinct CDR3 sequences, with roughly 43% as singletons. An expansion of CD8+CD57+ cells by flow cytometry had been shown in patients chosen for sequencing. At blood sampling, none of the patients had yet received therapy. The V gene is TRBV7-9, the J gene TRBJ2-5; D remains unclear. This TCR was recovered from a human donor with aplastic anemia. Sequenced input: sorted CD4+, CD8+, or CD8+CD57+ T cells (not recorded which) from PBMCs. CDR3 nucleotide sequence: TGTGCCAGCAGCCCTGACGGACAAGAGACCCAGTACTTC. Translated: CASSPDGQETQYF.